This T cell receptor beta chain derives from a study of shared clonotypes between healthy human individuals. Trimming left V 0 bases short and J 2 bases short, with 8 bases between. The CDR3 runs 16 residues. The germline V gene has CDR1 MNHEY and CDR2 SVGAGI. Amplification in unsorted PBMC replicate PCRs started from around 0.3 ug DNA, which equals about 30,000 T cell genomes. Methods used by the authors: Because ImmunoSEQ provided only junction sequences with no quality scores, the filtering differed. The assay was immunoSEQ multiplex PCR, and TCRdb's table has in-frame clones only and misses some. That table is the source of V, J and clone size, and D and trimming were worked out from the DNA. This repertoire shows hundreds of thousands of clones, approximately 71% found once; its top ten account for approximately 12%.

The chain employs TRBV6-5 and TRBJ2-6; D is uncertain. This clonotype originated in a woman between 35 and 50 years old in good health. Some clones in this sample may be carry-over from other donors' samples. Specimen: PBMCs. CDR3 DNA: TGTGCCAGCAGTTACTCAGGTACTGCTGGGGCCAACGTCCTGACTTTC. Translating it yields CASSYSGTAGANVLTF.